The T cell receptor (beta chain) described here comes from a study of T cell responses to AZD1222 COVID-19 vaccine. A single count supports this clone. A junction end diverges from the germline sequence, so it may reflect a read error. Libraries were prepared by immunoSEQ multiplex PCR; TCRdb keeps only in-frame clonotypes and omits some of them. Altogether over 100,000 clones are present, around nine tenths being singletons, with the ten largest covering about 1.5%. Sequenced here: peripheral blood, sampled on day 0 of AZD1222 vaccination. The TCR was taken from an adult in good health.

The CDR3: CASSEEVNPYYGQYF. The CDR3 DNA sequence: TGTGCCAGCAGCGAAGAGGTTAATCCCTACTACGGGCAGTACTTC. This chain connects TRBV9 to TRBJ2-7; D is uncertain. Germline-derived CDR1 and CDR2 are SGDLS and YYNGEE. This CDR3 is 15 amino acids long.